The 6 T cell receptor beta chains listed next were all sequenced from one sample in a study of blood T cell repertoires in COVID-19. Produced via immunoSEQ multiplex PCR; TCRdb's table is partial and in-frame only. The table lists approximately 450,000 clones, 75% to 90% of them singletons. Material for sequencing was PBMCs or T cells enriched from blood (not recorded which). All receptors derive from a man under 40 who had recovered from COVID-19.

The V call is TRBV18, the J call TRBJ2-2; no clear D. The CDR3 is 14 amino acids. V dropped 4 bases and J dropped 1 base, with 7 bases sitting between them. Germline CDR1 is KGHSH and CDR2 is LQKENI. CDR3 residues: CASSHNRNTGELFF. The DNA of the CDR3 is TGTGCCAGCTCACACAACAGGAACACCGGGGAGCTGTTTTTT.

The chain carries TRBV6-1 and TRBJ2-7; D remains ambiguous. This CDR3 has 15 residues. Trimming cost V 2 bases and J 2 bases, with 13 bases left between them. Germline assignment: CDR1 MNHNS and CDR2 SASEGT. CDR3 amino acids: CASSESFQVTYEQYF. DNA of the CDR3: TGTGCCAGCAGTGAATCGTTTCAGGTCACCTACGAGCAGTACTTC.

The genes are TRBV29-1 and TRBJ2-2, with 9 bases aligning to TRBD2. There are 15 residues in the CDR3. Germline CDR1 and CDR2: SQVTM and ANQGSEA. Trimming took 5 bases from V and 2 from J; bases not matched to a gene: 6. Here the CDR3 DNA reads TGCAGCGTTTGGGCTAGCGGGACTAACACCGGGGAGCTGTTTTTT. Amino acids: CSVWASGTNTGELFF.

V and J are TRBV28 and TRBJ1-5; weak D call: TRBD1 (5 bases). Germline lookup yields CDR1 MDHEN and CDR2 SYDVKM. This CDR3 region has 15 residues. V was cut by 8 bases and J by 2 bases, with 16 bases left in between. CDR3 sequence (DNA): TGTGCCAGCGCCACAGGAGGGGAGGGCAATCAGCCCCAGCATTTT. Translated, it gives CASATGGEGNQPQHF.

CDR3 region: CASSLDGTPRATGELFF. In nucleotides, the CDR3 is TGTGCCAGCAGCTTAGATGGGACACCACGGGCCACCGGGGAGCTGTTTTTT. The rearrangement links TRBV7-2 to TRBJ2-2, with D perhaps matching TRBD1 (6 bases). The CDR3 has 17 amino acids. V was trimmed by 1 base and J by 4 bases, leaving 16 bases between them. Germline CDR1 reads SGHTA; CDR2 reads FQGNSA.

The V gene is TRBV7-8, the J gene TRBJ2-2; 9 bases are a match to TRBD1. From germline, CDR1 is SGHVS and CDR2 FQNEAQ. Trimming took 6 bases from V and 2 from J; bases not matched to a gene: 13. CDR3 length: 18 residues. For the CDR3, the DNA is TGTGCCAGCAGGTTGCGTACAGGGGGCTATTTTAACACCGGGGAGCTGTTTTTT. Encoded protein: CASRLRTGGYFNTGELFF.